This T cell receptor (beta chain) was profiled in a study of technical replicates of blood from several donors. The assay was immunoSEQ multiplex PCR, and TCRdb's table has in-frame clones only and misses some. This repertoire shows under 75,000 clones, over 90% found once; its top ten account for 3.5% to 5.5%. CDR1 SEHNR and CDR2 FQNEAQ come from the germline V gene (reference sequence). The length of the CDR3 is 13 residues. V lost 5 bases, J lost 11 bases, and 6 bases stayed unmatched. This TCR was sampled from a human donor in good health. Some clones in this sample may be carry-over from other donors' samples. Material for sequencing was PBMCs. This chain uses TRBV7-9 with TRBJ2-2, with TRBD2 matching over 9 bases. CDR3 protein: CASSPNSGRELFF. As DNA, the CDR3 is TGTGCCAGCAGCCCAAATAGCGGGAGAGAGCTGTTTTTT.